Detailed here is one T cell receptor (beta chain). No antigen is known for it. TCR beta CDR3 region amplification was performed from RNA transcripts. The TCR CDR3 was amplified in a first-round RT-PCR using the HTBI primer set. TCRdb fed the multiplex PCR reads into MiXCR, producing one record per CDR3 protein. Seen here are just under 750,000 distinct CDR3 sequences, roughly a third observed once, and the top ten hold around a third. This sample stems from a study of T cells in Graves' hyperthyroidism and ophthalmopathy. Looking at the study overall: Before treatment of any kind, peripheral blood was taken at initial diagnosis. Overall study findings and caveats: Blood also carried most thyroid clonotypes expanded above 0.001.

The CDR3 runs to 13 residues. In germline, CDR1 is LNHDA, CDR2 SQIVND (reference sequence). V lost 9 bases and J 3 bases, leaving 9 bases between the germline ends. If no ophthalmopathy progression occurred within 18 months, Graves' hyperthyroidism was stable. The sequence came from a woman aged 40-49 years with Graves' hyperthyroidism. The source material was blood. V usage is TRBV19 and J usage is TRBJ1-6, with no clear D. The CDR3 spells CASSYDYNSPLHF. The CDR3 bases are TGTGCCAGCAGTTACGACTATAATTCACCCCTCCACTTT.